Shown below are 17 T cell receptor beta chains from a single sample sequenced in a study of beta chain features in type 1 diabetes. Study results and caveats: In all four CD4+ subsets, TCRB CDR3 length was significantly, moderately reduced in type 1 diabetes.

Their recognized antigens are unknown. Expressed TCRB transcripts got sequenced, as all isolated RNA was reverse transcribed. The assay was immunoSEQ multiplex PCR, and TCRdb's table has in-frame clones only and misses some. The sample contains 600,000 or so clones, around an eighth of which appear only once. Sample: naive CD4+ T cells from blood. The origin of the receptors is a man aged 25-45 years with type 1 diabetes.

CDR3 in DNA: TGCAGCGTTGCGAGGGGGGACAGGGGACGGAACACTGAAGCTTTCTTT. Translated: CSVARGDRGRNTEAFF. The chain links TRBV29-1 to TRBJ1-1; 10 nucleotides agree with TRBD1. The J segment lost 1 base and the V segment lost 4 bases, leaving 9 bases of the junction unmatched. Germline CDR1 is SQVTM and CDR2 is ANQGSEA. The CDR3 spans 16 residues.

The chain is built from TRBV6-1 and TRBJ1-4; 12 bases line up with TRBD1. This CDR3 comprises 14 residues. V shed 6 bases and J 7 bases; nucleotides not matched to a gene: 3. CDR1 is MNHNS, CDR2 SASEGT, per germline. In DNA, the CDR3 is TGTGCCAGCAGCGGGACAGGGGGCACTGAAAAACTGTTTTTT. Its translation is CASSGTGGTEKLFF.

The chain couples TRBV23-1 to TRBJ2-7, with no clear D. TRBV23-1 is annotated as an ORF whose role is uncertain. The CDR3 extends over 15 amino acids. Trimming took off 1 base at V and 1 base at J, with 11 bases between the two ends. The CDR3: CASSQCGVRSYEQYF. The CDR3 DNA sequence: TGCGCCAGCAGTCAATGTGGAGTTAGGTCCTACGAGCAGTACTTC.

Only a few counts were recorded for this clone. The chain has TRBV28 and TRBJ2-1; 8 nucleotides match TRBD1. CDR3 size: 14 residues. Germline trimming cut 8 bases from V and 8 bases from J; bases unmatched to any gene: 11. Germline CDR1 reads MDHEN; CDR2 reads SYDVKM. CDR3: CASFRQGITHEQFF. In nucleotides, the CDR3 is TGTGCCAGCTTCCGACAGGGGATTACCCATGAGCAGTTCTTC.

The chain links TRBV4-2 to TRBJ2-7; 7 nucleotides align to TRBD1. The germline gives CDR1 LGHNA, CDR2 YNFKEQ. With V trimmed by 0 bases and J by 3 bases, 5 bases remained unmatched. This CDR3 spans 15 amino acids. Here the CDR3 reads CASSQEGQPNYEQYF. CDR3 DNA: TGTGCCAGCAGCCAAGAGGGACAGCCCAACTACGAGCAGTACTTC.

The chain carries TRBV30 and TRBJ2-7, with D perhaps TRBD2 (6 bases). Trimming removed 0 bases at V and 2 bases at J, with 14 bases between. Germline CDR1 is GTSNPN and CDR2 is SVGIG (reference sequence). The CDR3 runs to 15 residues. CDR3 protein: CAWSVGGALTYEQYF. The CDR3 DNA sequence: TGTGCCTGGAGTGTTGGAGGGGCGCTGACCTACGAGCAGTACTTC.

The gene calls are TRBV7-9 and TRBJ1-2, with TRBD1 matching over 8 bases. The germline gives CDR1 SEHNR, CDR2 FQNEAQ (reference sequence). V trimming: 3 bases; J trimming: 7 bases; junction bases outside the gene matches: 10. There are 15 residues in the CDR3. The CDR3 nucleotides read TGTGCCAGCAGCTTGGGACAGGTTTCGCTTAGTGGCTACACCTTC. It is translated as CASSLGQVSLSGYTF.

The genes are TRBV5-1 and TRBJ2-3, with TRBD1 matching over 8 bases. J gave up 4 bases and V 0 bases, and 1 base lay outside the gene matches. The CDR3 is 14 amino acids. Germline CDR1 and CDR2: SGHRS and YFSETQ. The CDR3 region is CASSLDRGADTQYF. The CDR3, as DNA: TGCGCCAGCAGCTTGGACAGGGGGGCAGATACGCAGTATTTT.

The CDR3 is CASGSGTGELFF. DNA of the CDR3: TGTGCTAGTGGTTCGGGCACCGGGGAGCTGTTTTTT. The chain combines TRBV12-5 with TRBJ2-2; D remains ambiguous. Trimming shortened V by 4 bases and J by 4 bases, and 4 bases separated the two germline ends. This CDR3 has 12 residues. CDR1 LGHNT and CDR2 FRNRAP come from the germline V gene.

The rearrangement links TRBV9 to TRBJ1-5; D unresolved. Germline CDR1 is SGDLS and CDR2 is YYNGEE. V was pared by 0 bases and J by 4 bases, with 8 bases between. The CDR3 loop spans 14 amino acids. DNA of the CDR3: TGTGCCAGCAGCGTAGCCCCCGCGAATCAGCCCCAGCATTTT. This translates into CASSVAPANQPQHF.

In this sample, this clone turned up a few times. The chain is built from TRBV2 and TRBJ1-5; D perhaps matches TRBD1 (5 bases). The CDR3 spans 13 residues. The V gene's germline CDR1 is SNHLY and CDR2 FYNNEI. Trimming cost V 4 bases and J 3 bases, with 7 bases left between them. CDR3 sequence (DNA): TGTGCCAGCAGTGGACAGACCAATCAGCCCCAGCATTTT. As protein: CASSGQTNQPQHF.

The chain recombines TRBV28 with TRBJ2-6; D perhaps matches TRBD2 (5 bases). The germline V and J ends were trimmed by 3 bases and 1 base, with 7 bases remaining between them. This CDR3 is built from 15 residues. Germline values: CDR1 MDHEN, CDR2 SYDVKM. The CDR3 loop reads CASSLRVSGANVLTF. The CDR3 nucleotides are TGTGCCAGCAGTTTGAGGGTTTCTGGGGCCAACGTCCTGACTTTC.

A few counts support this clone. The rearrangement links TRBV27 to TRBJ2-3; 8 nucleotides line up with TRBD2. V trimming: 3 bases; J trimming: 2 bases; junction bases outside the gene matches: 4. Per the germline V gene, CDR1 is MNHEY and CDR2 is SMNVEV (reference sequence). The CDR3 extends over 15 amino acids. The CDR3 reads CASSLERGITDTQYF. The DNA for the CDR3 is TGTGCCAGCAGTTTGGAGCGGGGGATCACAGATACGCAGTATTTT.

V usage is TRBV27 and J usage is TRBJ2-5; 9 bases fit TRBD2. The germline CDR1 and CDR2 sequences are MNHEY and SMNVEV (reference sequence). This CDR3 is built from 16 residues. Trimming took 8 bases from V and 1 from J; bases not matched to a gene: 11. The CDR3 loop is CASSRAGGPPQETQYF. The CDR3, as DNA: TGTGCCAGCTCTAGAGCGGGGGGCCCCCCCCAAGAGACCCAGTACTTC.

This clone showed up just a few times. The rearrangement uses TRBV13 and TRBJ1-6; 7 bases fit TRBD1. The V gene end was trimmed by 0 bases and the J gene end by 9 bases; junction bases not matched to a gene: 5. The CDR3 runs 15 residues. Germline V CDR1 and CDR2: PRHDT, FYEKMQ (reference sequence). CDR3 bases: TGTGCCAGCAGCTTAGGCGACAGGGAGGGTTCACCCCTCCACTTT. Amino acids: CASSLGDREGSPLHF.

V usage is TRBV25-1 and J usage is TRBJ1-1, with 9 nucleotides matching TRBD1. With V trimmed by 5 bases and J by 2 bases, 6 bases remained unmatched. In germline, CDR1 is MGHDK, CDR2 SYGVNS. This CDR3 spans 15 amino acids. This CDR3 is CASSTTDRGNTEAFF. Written as DNA, the CDR3 is TGTGCCAGCAGTACAACGGACAGGGGAAACACTGAAGCTTTCTTT.

In this sample, this clone turned up once. The chain employs TRBV27 and TRBJ2-4, with TRBD2 matching 16 bases. CDR3 size: 20 residues. Germline V gives CDR1 MNHEY, CDR2 SMNVEV (reference sequence). V shed 2 bases and J 7 bases; nucleotides not matched to a gene: 14. CDR3 coding DNA: TGTGCCAGCAGTTTAGAGTACCGACCGGGACTAGCGGGGGGGCGGAACATTCAGTACTTC. Encoded protein: CASSLEYRPGLAGGRNIQYF.